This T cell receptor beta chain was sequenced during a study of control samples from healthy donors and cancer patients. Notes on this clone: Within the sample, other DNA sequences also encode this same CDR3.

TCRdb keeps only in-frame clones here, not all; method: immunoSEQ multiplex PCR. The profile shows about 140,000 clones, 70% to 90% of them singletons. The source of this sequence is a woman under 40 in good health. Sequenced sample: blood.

The CDR3 DNA follows: TGTGCCAGCTCTCCCCTCTCCTACAATGAGCAGTTCTTC. It is translated as CASSPLSYNEQFF. The V gene is TRBV18, the J gene TRBJ2-1; D gene ambiguous. This CDR3 comprises 13 residues. V dropped 6 bases and J dropped 0 bases, with 6 bases sitting between them. Germline CDR1 reads KGHSH; CDR2 reads LQKENI. The complete variable domain, with remaining parts taken from reference TRBV18 and TRBJ2-1, reads NAGVMQNPRHLVRRRGQEARLRCSPMKGHSHVYWYRQLPEEGLKFMVYLQKENIIDESGMPKERFSAEFPKEGPSILRIQQVVRGDSAAYFCASSPLSYNEQFFGPGTRLTVL.